This TCR beta chain was recorded in a study of T cell changes during pregnancy in multiple sclerosis. Germline CDR1 is SGHRS and CDR2 is YFSETQ. This CDR3 has 14 amino acids. Trimming stripped 5 bases from V and 0 bases from J, with 12 bases between. Using immunoSEQ multiplex PCR, the repertoire was profiled, and TCRdb retains in-frame clones only, with some absent. The table includes roughly 40,000 clones, 88% detected once. Source: CD4+ T cells from peripheral blood mononuclear cells, taken before pregnancy. This clonotype was obtained from a female donor with multiple sclerosis, enrolled in a pregnancy study. The chain joins TRBV5-1 to TRBJ2-7, with D perhaps TRBD2 (7 bases). CDR3 amino acids: CASRRGGFSYEQYF. CDR3 coding DNA: TGCGCCAGCAGGAGGGGGGGGTTCTCCTACGAGCAGTACTTC.